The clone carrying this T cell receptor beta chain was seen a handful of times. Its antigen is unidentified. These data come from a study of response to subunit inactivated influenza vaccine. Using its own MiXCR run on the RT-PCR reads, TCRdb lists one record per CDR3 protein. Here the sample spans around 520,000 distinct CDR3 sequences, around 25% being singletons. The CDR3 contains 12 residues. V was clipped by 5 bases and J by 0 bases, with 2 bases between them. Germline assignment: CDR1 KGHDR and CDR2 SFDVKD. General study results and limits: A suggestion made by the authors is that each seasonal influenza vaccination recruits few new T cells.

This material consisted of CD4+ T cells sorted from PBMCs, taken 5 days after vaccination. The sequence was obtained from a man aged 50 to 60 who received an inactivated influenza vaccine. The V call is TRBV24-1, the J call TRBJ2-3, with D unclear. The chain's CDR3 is CATSGSTDTQYF. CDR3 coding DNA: TGTGCCACCAGTGGCAGCACAGATACGCAGTATTTT.